This T cell receptor beta chain was recovered during a study of blood T cell repertoires in COVID-19. Across the study: Acute-phase and convalescent COVID-19 samples originated in the United States, Italy and Spain. T cells, B-cell-depleted T cells, or PBMCs supplied cDNA or gDNA.

Methods used by the authors: The assay estimated nucleated cells by amplifying reference gene primers. TCRdb's copy holds only in-frame clones and misses some; the assay was immunoSEQ multiplex PCR. For V, J and clone size, that table is used; D and trimming come from the DNA. The data show 150,000 to 200,000 clones, roughly nine tenths seen once. With 3 bases clipped from V and 7 bases from J, the junction kept 9 bases outside the gene matches. The CDR3 length is 14 residues. Germline V gene data show CDR1 as SGHKS and CDR2 as YYEKEE (reference sequence). V gene TRBV5-5 combines with J gene TRBJ2-7, with 8 bases that match TRBD1. The sequence was collected from a man between 65 and 85 years old with active or convalescent COVID-19. Sequencing was performed on peripheral blood. The CDR3 nucleotides read TGTGCCAGCAGCTATGGGACAGGCCTGGGGGAGCAGTACTTC. Residues: CASSYGTGLGEQYF.